Listed here are 26 T cell receptor beta chains from one sample, sequenced in a study of CD8 T cells in Susac syndrome. RNA totalling about 0.45 to 1 ug underwent reverse transcription with random hexamers. TCRdb used MiXCR to reprocess the immunoSEQ multiplex PCR reads, holding one entry per CDR3 protein. The data show approximately 120,000 distinct CDR3 sequences, 85% to 95% seen once. Sequencing was performed on CD8+ T cells from PBMCs. The receptors were sampled from a human donor with multiple sclerosis.

This chain uses TRBV6-1 with TRBJ2-7; 8 bases agree with TRBD2. In germline, CDR1 is MNHNS, CDR2 SASEGT. V gave up 6 bases and J gave up 3 bases; unmatched junction bases: 4. The CDR3 sequence is 13 residues long. CDR3 bases: TGTGCCAGCAGGGACGGGAGGGGCTACGAGCAGTACGTC. Encoded protein: CASRDGRGYEQYV.

V is TRBV3-1 and J is TRBJ2-5; 7 positions match TRBD1. V was clipped by 0 bases and J by 0 bases; unmatched bases: 4. This CDR3 spans 16 amino acids. Germline V CDR1 and CDR2: LGHDT, YNNKEL (reference sequence). The CDR3 here is CASSQEGDSDQETQYF. In DNA, the CDR3 is TGTGCCAGCAGCCAAGAGGGGGACAGCGACCAAGAGACCCAGTACTTC.

The chain combines TRBV12-3 or TRBV12-4 with TRBJ2-4; D gene uncertain. The CDR3 is 14 residues long. V shed 2 bases and J shed 8 bases, with 13 bases lying between them. The DNA of the CDR3 is TGTGCCAGCAGTTTAAGGGTGTACGGAGACATTCAGTACTTC. Encoded protein: CASSLRVYGDIQYF.

This chain joins TRBV30 and TRBJ2-7; D is perhaps TRBD2 (6 bases). Germline assignment: CDR1 GTSNPN and CDR2 SVGIG (reference sequence). V lost 0 bases, J lost 2 bases, and 17 bases lay in between. This CDR3 contains 16 residues. CDR3 bases: TGTGCCTGGAGTGTCTCACCCCCCCGCGGGACCTACGAGCAGTACGTC. The encoded protein is CAWSVSPPRGTYEQYV.

The chain recombines TRBV27 with TRBJ2-7; possibly TRBD2 for D (5 bases). Trimming removed 5 bases at V and 7 bases at J, with 21 bases between. Germline CDR1 is MNHEY and CDR2 is SMNVEV (reference sequence). The CDR3 is 15 amino acids. This CDR3 reads CASSPSPSASAEQYF. In nucleotides, the CDR3 is TGTGCCAGCAGTCCTAGCCCTTCCGCGTCTGCGGAGCAGTACTTC.

The J gene is TRBJ2-5, the V gene TRBV27, with D possibly matching TRBD2 (5 bases). The V gene lost 1 base and the J gene lost 5 bases, with 26 bases spanning the gap. Germline loops: CDR1 MNHEY, CDR2 SMNVEV (reference sequence). This CDR3 contains 19 residues. The CDR3, as DNA: TGTGCCAGCAGTTTATTCTTCCCCCTATCTAGCAGCATAGGCGAGACCCAGTACTTC. This encodes CASSLFFPLSSSIGETQYF.

This clonotype was found a few times. This chain uses TRBV5-6 with TRBJ1-2; D unclear. V lost 1 base and J lost 6, with 16 bases in between. The CDR3 length is 15 residues. CDR1 and CDR2 (germline): SGHDT, YYEEEE. As DNA, the CDR3 is TGTGCCAGCAGCTTGTGGCCCGATGAGAGGGATGGCTACACCTTC. This gives the protein CASSLWPDERDGYTF.

V is TRBV20-1 and J is TRBJ1-1; 12 bases agree with TRBD1. The CDR3 runs 15 residues. V gave up 6 bases and J gave up 3 bases; unmatched junction bases: 8. Germline V gene lookup returns CDR1 DFQATT and CDR2 SNEGSKA (reference sequence). CDR3 protein: CSAATGTGGHTEAFF. CDR3 nucleotides: TGCAGTGCAGCTACCGGGACAGGGGGCCACACTGAAGCTTTCTTT.

The CDR3 sequence: CASSLFAGFEQETQYF. The CDR3 DNA is TGTGCCAGCAGTTTATTCGCGGGGTTCGAGCAAGAGACCCAGTACTTC. V and J are TRBV12-3 or TRBV12-4 and TRBJ2-5; D may be TRBD2 (6 bases). The CDR3 has 16 amino acids. V gave up 2 bases and J gave up 2 bases, with 15 bases separating them.

The V call is TRBV5-1, the J call TRBJ2-7; 9 bases fit TRBD1. Germline V lookup: CDR1 SGHRS, CDR2 YFSETQ. The CDR3 totals 14 residues. After removal of 5 bases from V and 5 bases from J, the junction contained 8 bases not matched to a gene. The CDR3 DNA reads TGCGCCAGCAGTGAGAGGACAGGGGTCCACGAGCAGTACTTC. It yields the protein CASSERTGVHEQYF. The whole variable domain, filled in from reference TRBV5-1 and TRBJ2-7, reads KAGVTQTPRYLIKTRGQQVTLSCSPISGHRSVSWYQQTPGQGLQFLFEYFSETQRNKGNFPGRFSGRQFSNSRSEMNVSTLELGDSALYLCASSERTGVHEQYFGPGTRLTVT.

Regarding this clonotype: The junction and the germline gene differ at one end; a read error may be behind it. This chain joins TRBV7-8 and TRBJ2-7, with D possibly TRBD2 on 6 matching bases. CDR3 size: 12 residues. Germline V gives CDR1 SGHVS, CDR2 FQNEAQ. Written as DNA, the CDR3 is TGTGCCAGCAGTTCAGGGAGTCGGGAGCGGTACTTC. This encodes CASSSGSRERYF.

This chain uses TRBV5-1 with TRBJ2-5, with 11 bases fitting TRBD2. The CDR3 has 18 residues. Losses at the gene ends were 3 bases for V and 1 base for J; bases not matched to a gene: 11. The germline CDR1 and CDR2 sequences are SGHRS and YFSETQ. CDR3 protein: CASSSRNRLAGSQETQYF. CDR3 coding DNA: TGCGCCAGCAGCTCACGCAACCGACTAGCGGGATCCCAAGAGACCCAGTACTTC.

The chain carries TRBV13 and TRBJ2-4; TRBD2 agrees at 13 bases. CDR3 size: 23 residues. V dropped 5 bases and J dropped 1; count of bases not matched to a gene: 23. From germline, CDR1 is PRHDT and CDR2 FYEKMQ (reference sequence). The CDR3 here is CASSGWGVAGTSGVPGAKNIQYF. CDR3 sequence (DNA): TGTGCCAGCAGCGGCTGGGGGGTAGCCGGGACTAGCGGGGTCCCCGGGGCCAAAAACATTCAGTACTTC.

The chain recombines TRBV5-4 with TRBJ1-4; no definite D call. Trimming pared 4 bases from V and 4 bases from J, leaving 11 bases between. CDR3 length equals 14 residues. Germline CDR1 reads SGHNT; CDR2 reads YYREEE (reference sequence). The CDR3 DNA is TGTGCCAGCAGCGACGGGTTGGGTAATGAAAAACTGTTTTTT. Translating it yields CASSDGLGNEKLFF.

The chain has TRBV25-1 and TRBJ1-1, with D hard to call. Trimming took off 3 bases at V and 2 bases at J, with 10 bases between the two ends. This CDR3 is built from 14 residues. Germline loops: CDR1 MGHDK, CDR2 SYGVNS. The CDR3 nucleotides are TGTGCCAGCAGTGATAATGCCTTAAACACTGAAGCTTTCTTT. The encoded protein is CASSDNALNTEAFF. The full variable domain, its missing parts supplied by reference TRBV25-1 and TRBJ1-1, is EADIYQTPRYLVIGTGKKITLECSQTMGHDKMYWYQQDPGMELHLIHYSYGVNSTEKGDLSSESTVSRIRTEHFPLTLESARPSHTSQYLCASSDNALNTEAFFGQGTRLTVV.

The V call is TRBV7-2, the J call TRBJ2-1; D uncertain. V lost 1 base and J lost 10, with 11 bases in between. Germline values: CDR1 SGHTA, CDR2 FQGNSA. This CDR3 region has 13 residues. CDR3 DNA sequence: TGTGCCAGCAGCTTAGTGTCCCTAGGGGAGCAGTTCTTC. It is translated as CASSLVSLGEQFF.

The chain uses TRBV4-1 and TRBJ2-7; the match to TRBD1 covers 8 bases. The CDR3 runs to 15 residues. Germline V gene data show CDR1 as MGHRA and CDR2 as YSYEKL. Unmatched junction bases numbered 5, after V lost 3 bases and J lost 1 base. The DNA for the CDR3 is TGCGCCAGCAGCCACAGACAGGGGAGTTCCTACGAGCAGTACTTC. This sequence encodes CASSHRQGSSYEQYF.

This rearrangement joins TRBV12-3 or TRBV12-4 to TRBJ1-1; D call uncertain. The CDR3 extends over 13 amino acids. The germline V and J ends were trimmed by 3 bases and 3 bases, with 8 bases remaining between them. DNA for the CDR3: TGTGCCAGCAGTTTTGGCACCCACACTGAAGCTTTCTTT. This codes for CASSFGTHTEAFF.

V is TRBV7-2 and J is TRBJ1-3; no clear D gene. The CDR3 loop spans 15 amino acids. Trimming took off 2 bases at V and 0 bases at J, with 8 bases between the two ends. Germline V gives CDR1 SGHTA, CDR2 FQGNSA. CDR3 sequence (DNA): TGTGCCAGCAGCTTATTTGGATCCTCTGGAAACACCATATATTTT. It codes for CASSLFGSSGNTIYF.

The chain recombines TRBV20-1 with TRBJ2-7; TRBD1 agrees at 7 bases. Germline values: CDR1 DFQATT, CDR2 SNEGSKA (reference sequence). The CDR3 spans 14 residues. V shed 6 bases, J shed 2 bases, and the junction held 10 bases outside the gene matches. The CDR3 coding sequence is TGCAGTGCACAAACTCAGGGGGAGACCTACGAGCAGTACTTC. Its translation: CSAQTQGETYEQYF.

The V gene is TRBV2, the J gene TRBJ2-1, with TRBD2 identical over 11 bases. The CDR3 is 17 amino acids. With 6 bases clipped from V and 2 bases from J, the junction kept 9 bases outside the gene matches. CDR1 and CDR2 (germline): SNHLY, FYNNEI. CDR3 protein: CASRPPGTSGPYNEQFF. In DNA, the CDR3 is TGTGCCAGCAGGCCCCCCGGGACTAGCGGTCCCTACAATGAGCAGTTCTTC.

The chain is built from TRBV11-2 and TRBJ2-1; TRBD2 aligns across 14 bases. V lost 5 bases, J lost 7 bases, and 4 bases stayed unmatched. Germline-derived CDR1 and CDR2 are SGHAT and FQNNGV. The CDR3 runs 15 residues. CDR3 bases: TGTGCCAGCAGCGGAGGGACTAGCGGGAGAAATGAGCAGTTCTTC. This gives the protein CASSGGTSGRNEQFF.

The J gene is TRBJ1-2, the V gene TRBV24-1; the D is unclear. The CDR3 is 13 residues long. The ends were cut back, 5 bases at V and 2 bases at J, with 8 bases in the middle. The germline CDR1 and CDR2 sequences are KGHDR and SFDVKD. The CDR3 reads CATSVTPNYGYTF. The CDR3 DNA sequence: TGTGCCACCAGTGTAACGCCAAACTATGGCTACACCTTC.

CDR3 in amino acids: CASRPRATGDTGELFF. The CDR3 DNA reads TGTGCCAGCAGGCCGAGGGCGACAGGGGACACCGGGGAGCTGTTTTTT. The J gene is TRBJ2-2, the V gene TRBV12-3 or TRBV12-4; 8 bases fit TRBD1. With 6 bases clipped from V and 3 bases from J, the junction kept 9 bases outside the gene matches. The CDR3 has 16 residues.

This chain links TRBV19 with TRBJ1-1, with D hard to call. V lost 3 bases and J 7 bases, leaving 6 bases between the germline ends. CDR1 is LNHDA, CDR2 SQIVND, per germline (reference sequence). CDR3 length: 11 amino acids. For the CDR3, the DNA is TGTGCCAGTAGTATTTTTGGTGAAGCTTTCTTT. Protein product: CASSIFGEAFF.

This rearrangement joins TRBV12-3 or TRBV12-4 to TRBJ1-5; D uncertain. The CDR3 has 14 residues. V lost 7 bases, J lost 7 bases, and 17 bases lay in between. The DNA of the CDR3 is TGTGCCAGCAACGTCGGAGGGCCAGGACAGCCCCAGCATTTT. Its protein product is CASNVGGPGQPQHF.